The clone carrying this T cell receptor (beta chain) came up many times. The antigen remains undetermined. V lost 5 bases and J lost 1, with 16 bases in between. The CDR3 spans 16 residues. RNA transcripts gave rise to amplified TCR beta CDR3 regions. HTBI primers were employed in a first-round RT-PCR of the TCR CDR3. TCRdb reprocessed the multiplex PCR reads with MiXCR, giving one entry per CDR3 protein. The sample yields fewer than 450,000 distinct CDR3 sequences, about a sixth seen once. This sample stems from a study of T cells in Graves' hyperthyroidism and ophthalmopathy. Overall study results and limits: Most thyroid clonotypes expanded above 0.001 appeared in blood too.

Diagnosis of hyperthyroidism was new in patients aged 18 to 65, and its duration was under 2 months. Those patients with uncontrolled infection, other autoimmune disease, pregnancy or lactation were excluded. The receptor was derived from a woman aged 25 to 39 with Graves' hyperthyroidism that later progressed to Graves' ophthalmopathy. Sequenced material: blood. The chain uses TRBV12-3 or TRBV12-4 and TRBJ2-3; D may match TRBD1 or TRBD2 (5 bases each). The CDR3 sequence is CASSQLPPGRTDTQYF. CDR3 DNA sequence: TGTGCCAGCAGTCAACTCCCGCCGGGGCGCACAGATACGCAGTATTTT.